What follows are 26 T cell receptor beta chains derived from one specimen sequenced in a study of early T cells in non-severe SARS-CoV-2 infection (dated by TCRdb to the early 2020s). The library was made by 5' RACE. These reads were obtained on a NextSeq 500. TCRdb trimmed public reads at Q25 via fastp, called clones via MiXCR and kept in-frame beta chains. Duplicate CDR3 protein sequences are folded into a single record with the most common DNA and genes. In all, the sample holds tens of thousands of distinct CDR3 sequences, and more than 12% of those were seen once. The top ten constitute under 4% of the sample. Sequenced material: whole blood. These receptor sequences come from an adult who was a healthcare worker with PCR-confirmed SARS-CoV-2 infection or an uninfected control (not recorded which).

This clonotype occurred a few times. CDR3 coding DNA: TGTGCCAGCAGTTTAGAGGGGGTGTATGAGCAGTTCTTC. Protein sequence: CASSLEGVYEQFF. The chain has TRBV27 and TRBJ2-1, with D possibly being TRBD1 (6 bases). The V end lost 2 bases, the J end lost 8 bases, and 10 bases lay between the germline ends. Germline CDR1 and CDR2: MNHEY and SMNVEV (reference sequence). The CDR3 is 13 amino acids.

This chain uses TRBV29-1 with TRBJ2-5; D is unresolved. The V end was cut by 0 bases, the J end by 13 bases, with 12 bases between. This CDR3 region has 11 residues. From germline, CDR1 is SQVTM and CDR2 ANQGSEA. CDR3 residues: CSVEDYRTGYF. CDR3 in DNA: TGCAGCGTTGAAGACTACCGTACCGGGTACTTC.

Many counts were recorded for this clonotype. This rearrangement joins TRBV4-1 to TRBJ2-3; TRBD1 or TRBD2 may be the D gene (5 bases each). The CDR3 has 16 amino acids. Trimming removed 4 bases at V and 4 bases at J, with 18 bases between. Germline V CDR1 and CDR2: MGHRA, YSYEKL. The CDR3 is CASSPLPGQVADTQYF. CDR3 nucleotide sequence: TGCGCCAGCAGCCCCCTCCCGGGGCAGGTCGCAGATACGCAGTATTTT.

V and J are TRBV27 and TRBJ2-6; tentatively, D is TRBD1 or TRBD2 (5 bases each). The CDR3 runs 15 residues. Germline CDR1 is MNHEY and CDR2 is SMNVEV (reference sequence). V shed 6 bases and J shed 0 bases, with 9 bases lying between them. CDR3 sequence: CASRVRGSGANVLTF. For the CDR3, the DNA is TGTGCCAGCAGAGTGAGGGGCTCTGGGGCCAACGTCCTGACTTTC.

This clonotype was seen more than once but under ten times. This chain joins TRBV12-3 or TRBV12-4 and TRBJ1-4; 11 nucleotides line up with TRBD1. CDR3 size: 14 residues. J lost 7 bases, V lost 4 bases, and 2 bases had no gene match. DNA for the CDR3: TGTGCCAGCAGTTCCGGGACAGGGGGTGAAAAACTGTTTTTT. It encodes CASSSGTGGEKLFF.

The table lists this clonotype with many counts. The rearrangement joins TRBV12-3 or TRBV12-4 to TRBJ1-4; unclear D gene. CDR3 size: 13 residues. The V and J ends lost 5 bases and 8 bases respectively, with 12 bases between them. CDR3 protein: CASSPYRGEKLFF. The CDR3 nucleotides read TGTGCCAGCAGTCCCTATCGAGGGGAAAAACTGTTTTTT.

With regard to this clonotype: This sequence may be a read error, since a much larger clone differs from it by one base. The V gene is TRBV5-5, the J gene TRBJ2-7; D call uncertain. The CDR3 is made up of 14 amino acids. Germline CDR1 SGHKS, CDR2 YYEKEE (reference sequence). The CDR3 DNA is TGTGCCGGCAGCTCTTTGTTAGCTCCGGGCGAGCAGTACTTC. Its protein product is CAGSSLLAPGEQYF. Supplemented by reference TRBV5-5 and TRBJ2-7, the full variable domain reads DAGVTQSPTHLIKTRGQQVTLRCSPISGHKSVSWYQQVLGQGPQFIFQYYEKEERGRGNFPDRFSARQFPNYSSELNVNALLLGDSALYLCAGSSLLAPGEQYFGPGTRLTVT.

This clonotype was counted ten times or more. This rearrangement joins TRBV20-1 to TRBJ1-5; 10 bases line up with TRBD1. The CDR3 spans 15 residues. Germline V gives CDR1 DFQATT, CDR2 SNEGSKA (reference sequence). The junction had 7 bases not matched to a gene; V was cut back by 1 base and J by 7 bases. Here the CDR3 DNA reads TGCAGTGCTAGAGCGGGGACAGGGGCCAGCCAGCCCCAGCATTTT. This translates into CSARAGTGASQPQHF.

This clonotype has at least ten counts. This CDR3 is missing its conserved last phenylalanine or tryptophan, likely due to a read error. The chain is built from TRBV20-1 and TRBJ2-3; 10 bases are shared with TRBD2. Losses at the gene ends were 5 bases for V and 1 base for J; bases not matched to a gene: 3. Germline V gives CDR1 DFQATT, CDR2 SNEGSKA (reference sequence). The CDR3 consists of 14 residues. CDR3 nucleotide sequence: TGCAGTGCTCCTGGACTAGCGGGCACAGATACGCAGTATCTT. Residues: CSAPGLAGTDTQYL.

This clonotype was seen ten or more times. The V gene is TRBV29-1, the J gene TRBJ1-2; 10 nucleotides line up with TRBD1. Germline V CDR1 and CDR2: SQVTM, ANQGSEA. The CDR3 length is 13 residues. V dropped 6 bases and J dropped 7; count of bases not matched to a gene: 8. The CDR3 reads CSVERQGAFGYTF. The CDR3 DNA is TGCAGCGTCGAAAGACAGGGGGCTTTTGGCTACACCTTC.

This clonotype was picked up a small number of times. This rearrangement joins TRBV9 to TRBJ2-3, with TRBD2 matching 14 bases. With 4 bases clipped from V and 2 bases from J, the junction kept 15 bases outside the gene matches. This CDR3 is built from 20 residues. Germline loops: CDR1 SGDLS, CDR2 YYNGEE. The CDR3 here is CASSLKTSGGAIRYTDTQYF. CDR3 coding DNA: TGTGCCAGCAGCTTAAAGACTAGCGGGGGGGCCATACGGTACACAGATACGCAGTATTTT.

This clonotype was detected ten times or more. The gene calls are TRBV29-1 and TRBJ2-1; D possibly corresponds to TRBD2 (6 bases). The CDR3 has 16 amino acids. V lost 8 bases, J lost 10 bases, and 30 bases lay in between. The germline V gene encodes CDR1 SQVTM and CDR2 ANQGSEA. The CDR3 sequence is CSLGGWGSSSVHEQFF. CDR3 nucleotide sequence: TGCAGCCTCGGGGGTTGGGGTTCTAGCAGTGTCCACGAGCAGTTCTTC.

There are a few counts of this clonotype. The genes are TRBV12-3 or TRBV12-4 and TRBJ2-3; weak D call: TRBD2 (5 bases). The V and J ends lost 7 bases and 1 base respectively, with 12 bases between them. The length of the CDR3 is 14 residues. The CDR3 DNA follows: TGTGCCAGCAACCCGGGGATTGGCACAGATACGCAGTATTTT. This encodes CASNPGIGTDTQYF.

There are many counts of this clonotype. The genes are TRBV4-1 and TRBJ2-5, with D tentatively TRBD1 (5 bases). CDR3 length equals 13 residues. Germline CDR1 MGHRA, CDR2 YSYEKL. Trimming pared 0 bases from V and 5 bases from J, leaving 7 bases between. CDR3 protein: CASSQEGRETQYF. As DNA, the CDR3 is TGCGCCAGCAGCCAAGAGGGGCGGGAGACCCAGTACTTC.

This clonotype was counted a few times. V is TRBV18 and J is TRBJ2-3; either TRBD1 or TRBD2 may supply D (6 bases each). CDR3 size: 15 residues. Trimming left V 3 bases short and J 5 bases short, with 15 bases between. Germline V gives CDR1 KGHSH, CDR2 LQKENI. CDR3 residues: CASSPLWGAGDTQYF. CDR3 in DNA: TGTGCCAGCTCACCCCTCTGGGGGGCCGGAGATACGCAGTATTTT.

This clonotype was observed a few times. The chain recombines TRBV30 with TRBJ1-3; 7 nucleotides agree with TRBD1. CDR3 length: 15 amino acids. Germline CDR1 is GTSNPN and CDR2 is SVGIG (reference sequence). The V and J ends lost 3 bases and 3 bases, in that order; junction bases with no gene match: 8. This chain's CDR3 is CAWSGDRVLGNTIYF. Here the CDR3 DNA reads TGTGCCTGGAGCGGGGACAGAGTTCTTGGAAACACCATATATTTT.

This clonotype was counted between two and nine times. The rearrangement uses TRBV20-1 and TRBJ2-4; a weak D match, TRBD2 (5 bases). Germline loops: CDR1 DFQATT, CDR2 SNEGSKA (reference sequence). Trimming left V 5 bases short and J 0 bases short, with 14 bases between. This CDR3 has 15 amino acids. DNA for the CDR3: TGCAGTGCTGGACGGACTCAACTAGCCAAAAACATTCAGTACTTC. Residues: CSAGRTQLAKNIQYF.

This clonotype was counted many times. This chain uses TRBV12-3 or TRBV12-4 with TRBJ2-1, with 11 nucleotides matching TRBD1. The CDR3 is made up of 15 amino acids. With V trimmed by 4 bases and J by 7 bases, 6 bases remained unmatched. CDR3 sequence (DNA): TGTGCCAGCAGTTACCGGGACAGGGGGGTAAATGAGCAGTTCTTC. This encodes CASSYRDRGVNEQFF.

This clonotype has at least ten counts. DNA of the CDR3: TGTGCCAGCTCACCGAGCAACACTGAAGCTTTCTTT. Its translation: CASSPSNTEAFF. V and J are TRBV18 and TRBJ1-1; D is unresolved. CDR1 and CDR2 from the germline V gene are KGHSH and LQKENI. This CDR3 is built from 12 residues. The germline V and J ends were trimmed by 3 bases and 2 bases, with 4 bases remaining between them.

Many counts were recorded for this clonotype. This chain joins TRBV6-5 and TRBJ2-7; D is possibly TRBD1 (6 bases). The V gene lost 6 bases and the J gene lost 2 bases, with 11 bases spanning the gap. The CDR3 has 13 amino acids. CDR1 and CDR2 (germline): MNHEY, SVGAGI. The CDR3 sequence is CASRPPGAYEQYF. The DNA for the CDR3 is TGTGCCAGCAGACCACCAGGGGCCTACGAGCAGTACTTC.

This clonotype came up a few times. This sequence joins TRBV6-5 and TRBJ2-7; the match to TRBD1 covers 9 bases. Germline lookup yields CDR1 MNHEY and CDR2 SVGAGI. The J segment lost 5 bases and the V segment lost 4 bases, leaving 3 bases of the junction unmatched. The length of the CDR3 is 13 residues. The CDR3 protein is CASSLQGAHEQYF. The CDR3 region has the DNA TGTGCCAGCAGTTTACAGGGGGCCCACGAGCAGTACTTC.

The table lists this clonotype with many counts. This chain joins TRBV30 and TRBJ1-1, with 10 bases lining up with TRBD1. V shed 5 bases, J shed 10 bases, and the junction held 13 bases outside the gene matches. This CDR3 is built from 14 residues. Germline V gene lookup returns CDR1 GTSNPN and CDR2 SVGIG (reference sequence). As DNA, the CDR3 is TGTGCCTGGGAAACCGGGACAGGGGTTCGGGTAGCTTTCTTT. Translated: CAWETGTGVRVAFF.

The genes are TRBV7-9 and TRBJ2-5, with TRBD1 matching 7 bases. Germline assignment: CDR1 SEHNR and CDR2 FQNEAQ (reference sequence). V trimming: 0 bases; J trimming: 4 bases; junction bases outside the gene matches: 2. CDR3 length: 14 amino acids. For the CDR3, the DNA is TGTGCCAGCAGCTTAGCGGCAGGGGGAGAGACCCAGTACTTC. It codes for CASSLAAGGETQYF.

In this sample, this clonotype turned up a few times. This sequence joins TRBV20-1 and TRBJ2-3; no firm D call. Germline V CDR1 and CDR2: DFQATT, SNEGSKA (reference sequence). The CDR3 is made up of 11 amino acids. The V gene lost 6 bases and the J gene lost 6 bases, with 10 bases spanning the gap. The CDR3 sequence is CSAESADTQYF. Written as DNA, the CDR3 is TGCAGTGCCGAGAGCGCCGATACGCAGTATTTT.

This clonotype showed up many times. This sequence joins TRBV7-2 and TRBJ1-1, with D perhaps matching TRBD1 (5 bases). The germline V gene has CDR1 SGHTA and CDR2 FQGNSA. The CDR3 runs 14 residues. V was cut by 5 bases and J by 0 bases, with 10 bases left in between. CDR3 bases: TGTGCCAGCAGCCGGGACGTAATGAACACTGAAGCTTTCTTT. Translated, it gives CASSRDVMNTEAFF.

This clonotype was seen repeatedly, ten times or more. The chain uses TRBV12-3 or TRBV12-4 and TRBJ1-6; 10 bases line up with TRBD1. V was pared by 2 bases and J by 14 bases, with 9 bases of the junction left unmatched. The CDR3 spans 15 residues. CDR3 protein: CASSLRDRGARTLHF. The CDR3, as DNA: TGTGCCAGCAGTTTACGGGACAGGGGAGCCCGGACCCTCCACTTT.